Shown below are 17 T cell receptor beta chains from a single sample sequenced in a study of cytomegalovirus exposure and HLA in healthy donors. The PCR used 60 Vbeta and 13 Jbeta primers. Only in-frame clones appear in the TCRdb table, and some are missing; sequencing was by immunoSEQ multiplex PCR. In all, the sample yields approximately 79,000 clones. The sample taken for sequencing was PBMCs. The receptors were sampled from a man aged 35-49 years in good health and CMV-seronegative.

The chain carries TRBV6-1 and TRBJ2-5; D might be TRBD2 (5 bases). CDR3 length equals 15 residues. CDR1 and CDR2 from the germline V gene are MNHNS and SASEGT. The germline V and J ends were trimmed by 5 bases and 2 bases, with 15 bases remaining between them. The CDR3 reads CASSPLFRGQETQYF. In nucleotides, the CDR3 is TGTGCCAGCAGTCCACTCTTCCGGGGTCAAGAGACCCAGTACTTC.

The chain recombines TRBV19 with TRBJ1-2; D is perhaps TRBD1 (5 bases). Germline V gene data show CDR1 as LNHDA and CDR2 as SQIVND (reference sequence). The germline V and J ends were trimmed by 6 bases and 7 bases, with 15 bases remaining between them. The CDR3 is 13 amino acids. CDR3 nucleotides: TGTGCCAGTAGATCCTCCCAGGGACTTGGCTACACCTTC. Translation: CASRSSQGLGYTF.

The V call is TRBV4-1, the J call TRBJ1-1; D uncertain. Germline values: CDR1 MGHRA, CDR2 YSYEKL. The CDR3 loop spans 16 amino acids. Trimming stripped 3 bases from V and 0 bases from J, with 14 bases between. CDR3 residues: CASSQPHFWLNTEAFF. The CDR3, as DNA: TGCGCCAGCAGCCAGCCGCATTTTTGGCTGAACACTGAAGCTTTCTTT.

The chain carries TRBV20-1 and TRBJ2-5; D unresolved. Germline lookup yields CDR1 DFQATT and CDR2 SNEGSKA (reference sequence). This CDR3 is 11 amino acids long. The V end lost 7 bases, the J end lost 4 bases, and 10 bases lay between the germline ends. The CDR3 DNA reads as TGCAGTGTTCCGAGTTTAGAGACCCAGTACTTC. Amino acid sequence: CSVPSLETQYF.

The chain carries TRBV30 and TRBJ2-5, with TRBD1 matching 7 bases. CDR1 is GTSNPN, CDR2 SVGIG, per germline (reference sequence). This CDR3 is built from 13 residues. J was trimmed by 3 bases and V by 7 bases; bases with no gene match: 8. The CDR3 coding sequence is TGTGCCTCACTACAGGGGCCTGAAGAGACCCAGTACTTC. It codes for CASLQGPEETQYF.

The genes are TRBV18 and TRBJ1-2; 12 bases match TRBD1. The CDR3 has 18 amino acids. The J segment lost 3 bases and the V segment lost 0 bases, leaving 8 bases of the junction unmatched. The germline CDR1 and CDR2 sequences are KGHSH and LQKENI. CDR3 coding DNA: TGTGCCAGCTCACCACCGAGGGGACAGGGGGCCTTTGACTATGGCTACACCTTC. Translated, it gives CASSPPRGQGAFDYGYTF.

The chain has TRBV15 and TRBJ2-5; D remains ambiguous. The V end lost 0 bases, the J end lost 5 bases, and 16 bases lay between the germline ends. The CDR3 runs to 16 residues. Germline V gene lookup returns CDR1 LNHNV and CDR2 YYDKDF (reference sequence). CDR3 protein: CATSRDHGIKRETQYF. The CDR3 region has the DNA TGTGCCACCAGCAGAGATCATGGTATAAAACGGGAGACCCAGTACTTC.

The chain employs TRBV10-2 and TRBJ2-7, with 11 bases matching TRBD2. Germline CDR1 WSHSY, CDR2 SAAADI. The CDR3 covers 12 residues. CDR3 amino acids: CATSGSFYEQYF. In DNA form, the CDR3 reads TGCGCAACTAGCGGGAGCTTCTACGAGCAGTACTTC.

V is TRBV28 and J is TRBJ2-7; D may be TRBD2 (7 bases). CDR1 MDHEN and CDR2 SYDVKM come from the germline V gene. Trimming removed 3 bases at V and 4 bases at J, with 10 bases between. The CDR3 spans 13 residues. CDR3 in amino acids: CASSFGGRYEQYF. CDR3 coding DNA: TGTGCCAGCAGTTTCGGGGGGCGATACGAGCAGTACTTC.

The chain has TRBV6-5 and TRBJ1-3; no firm D call. Deletions cut 7 bases from V and 6 bases from J, with 7 bases between. The CDR3 is made up of 11 amino acids. Germline-derived CDR1 and CDR2 are MNHEY and SVGAGI. The CDR3, as DNA: TGTGCCAGCATGAAGCTAAACACCATATATTTT. Residues: CASMKLNTIYF.

The CDR3 reads CASSLKGVNTGELFF. The CDR3, as DNA: TGTGCCAGCAGCTTAAAGGGGGTCAACACCGGGGAGCTGTTTTTT. The V and J genes are TRBV5-4 and TRBJ2-2, with D possibly TRBD1 on 6 matching bases. Trimming left V 2 bases short and J 2 bases short, with 10 bases between. The CDR3 loop spans 15 amino acids. Per the germline V gene, CDR1 is SGHNT and CDR2 is YYREEE (reference sequence).

V and J are TRBV10-3 and TRBJ2-1; 9 bases match TRBD2. With V trimmed by 0 bases and J by 6 bases, 15 bases remained unmatched. This CDR3 has 19 residues. In germline, CDR1 is ENHRY, CDR2 SYGVKD. CDR3 in DNA: TGTGCCATCAGTGAGTCTGGGGCAGCGGGGGGTGGTTCATTCAATGAGCAGTTCTTC. Residues: CAISESGAAGGGSFNEQFF.

The chain joins TRBV9 to TRBJ2-7; D is ambiguous. V lost 0 bases and J 2 bases, leaving 9 bases between the germline ends. The CDR3 runs to 14 residues. Per germline, CDR1 SGDLS and CDR2 YYNGEE. The CDR3 reads CASSVGASTYEQYF. The CDR3 region has the DNA TGTGCCAGCAGCGTAGGGGCCAGCACCTACGAGCAGTACTTC.

The genes are TRBV5-8 and TRBJ2-5; 11 nucleotides match TRBD2. V lost 1 base and J lost 2; bases outside the gene matches: 4. Germline V CDR1 and CDR2: SGHTS, YDEGEE. This CDR3 comprises 16 residues. CDR3 in amino acids: CASSLSGTSGQETQYF. The CDR3 DNA reads as TGTGCCAGCAGCTTGTCCGGGACTAGCGGTCAAGAGACCCAGTACTTC.

This chain joins TRBV29-1 and TRBJ1-4; the D is unclear. With 7 bases removed from V and 4 bases from J, the gap between germline ends came to 13 bases. CDR1 is SQVTM, CDR2 ANQGSEA, per germline. The CDR3 has 13 residues. CDR3 sequence: CSGRLLNNEKLFF. The CDR3 bases are TGCAGCGGACGCTTACTAAATAATGAAAAACTGTTTTTT.

The chain carries TRBV18 and TRBJ2-3; D is possibly TRBD1 (5 bases). The V and J ends lost 6 bases and 2 bases respectively, with 9 bases between them. The germline CDR1 and CDR2 sequences are KGHSH and LQKENI. This CDR3 spans 13 amino acids. The CDR3 protein is CASSSGATDTQYF. For the CDR3, the DNA is TGTGCCAGCTCCAGTGGGGCCACAGATACGCAGTATTTT.

The chain couples TRBV6-6 to TRBJ2-2, with TRBD2 identical over 10 bases. CDR3 length: 15 residues. The V gene end was trimmed by 6 bases and the J gene end by 5 bases; junction bases not matched to a gene: 6. The germline CDR1 and CDR2 sequences are MNHNY and SVGAGI (reference sequence). The CDR3: CASRPAGGRTGELFF. The DNA for the CDR3 is TGTGCCAGCAGACCAGCGGGAGGGCGGACCGGGGAGCTGTTTTTT.